The sequence of this T cell receptor (beta chain) was determined in a study of identical twins. Template switching added a universal primer site; cDNA carried unique molecular identifiers. TCRdb re-derived calls from the 5' RACE reads in MiXCR, one entry per CDR3 protein. The data show about 530,000 distinct CDR3 sequences, with roughly 15% seen just once and more than 0.4% held by the top ten. Healthy Caucasians alone served as donors. Broader study findings: Less excess twin sharing appeared in beta out-of-frame sequences.

Notes on this clonotype: Its antigen is currently unknown.

V lost 2 bases to trimming and J lost 4 bases, with 12 bases between them. The CDR3 has 14 residues. Germline V gene sequence: CDR1 SGHDT, CDR2 YYEEEE. These data also formed part of another study, on yellow fever vaccine responses in identical twins.

The chain has TRBV5-6 and TRBJ1-2, with D possibly matching TRBD1 (5 bases). Sequenced: CD4+ T cells sorted from blood. The sequence derives from a woman between 18 and 29 years old in good health. The CDR3 DNA sequence: TGTGCCAGCAGCTTAGGCAGGGTAATCTATGGCTACACCTTC. This gives the protein CASSLGRVIYGYTF.